This section outlines one T cell receptor beta chain sequence together with its context. This record belongs to a study of cytomegalovirus exposure and HLA in healthy donors. The primer mix had 60 Vbeta and 13 Jbeta primers. The method was immunoSEQ multiplex PCR; TCRdb's version includes in-frame clones alone and lacks a portion of them. This table has 150,000 to 250,000 clones, over 75% appearing once. The CDR3 runs 17 residues. Germline CDR1 is MGHRA and CDR2 is YSYEKL. Trimming cost V 4 bases and J 0 bases; bases outside gene matches: 4. This sequence originates from a woman aged 50 to 65 in good health and CMV-seronegative. Sequencing was done on a sample of PBMCs. J is TRBJ1-4 and V is TRBV4-1; 11 bases are shared with TRBD1. The CDR3 sequence is CASSRDRGFATNEKLFF. The DNA of the CDR3 is TGCGCCAGCAGCCGGGACAGGGGGTTTGCAACTAATGAAAAACTGTTTTTT.